The 24 T cell receptor beta chains below were found in one sample sequenced in a study of T cell repertoires in cytomegalovirus infection. TCRdb processed the reads anew with MiXCR; each CDR3 protein has one entry. Among a few hundred thousand distinct CDR3 sequences, just under 40% were seen once, and the ten largest hold over 45%. These receptors have no known antigen. Source: cultured PBMCs, taken from culture after CMV antigen stimulation. Source of these receptors: a human donor in good health (CMV status not recorded). Some clones in this sample may be carry-over from other donors' samples.

The genes are TRBV18 and TRBJ2-7; D is ambiguous. Germline lookup yields CDR1 KGHSH and CDR2 LQKENI. The CDR3 covers 16 residues. Trimming took 0 bases from V and 0 from J, leaving 12 bases between them. Written as DNA, the CDR3 is TGTGCCAGCTCACCACCTGGAGCCAGTTTCTCCTACGAGCAGTACTTC. This sequence encodes CASSPPGASFSYEQYF.

V gene TRBV19 combines with J gene TRBJ2-1; D is perhaps TRBD1 (6 bases). V shed 3 bases and J shed 2 bases, with 8 bases lying between them. The CDR3 is 14 residues long. CDR1 is LNHDA and CDR2 is SQIVND in the germline V gene (reference sequence). CDR3 protein: CASSIGGPYNEQFF. In DNA, the CDR3 is TGTGCCAGTAGTATTGGGGGCCCCTACAATGAGCAGTTCTTC.

V usage is TRBV20-1 and J usage is TRBJ1-5; 9 positions agree with TRBD1. V lost 3 bases, J lost 2 bases, and 2 bases stayed unmatched. This CDR3 region has 14 residues. Germline CDR1 and CDR2: DFQATT and SNEGSKA (reference sequence). CDR3 DNA: TGCAGTGCTAGGGGACAGGGAGGCAATCAGCCCCAGCATTTT. Translating it yields CSARGQGGNQPQHF.

The chain is built from TRBV12-3 or TRBV12-4 and TRBJ2-3, with 12 bases identical to TRBD2. V shed 3 bases, J shed 6 bases, and the junction held 7 bases outside the gene matches. The CDR3 extends over 16 amino acids. This CDR3 reads CASSLRLAGVWDTQYF. Here the CDR3 DNA reads TGTGCCAGCAGTTTGCGACTAGCGGGAGTGTGGGATACGCAGTATTTT.

The genes are TRBV20-1 and TRBJ2-1; no definite D call. V lost 1 base and J 3 bases, leaving 10 bases between the germline ends. Looked up from germline, CDR1 is DFQATT and CDR2 is SNEGSKA (reference sequence). The CDR3 length is 14 residues. The CDR3 region is CSARGWRFYNEQFF. The CDR3 DNA is TGCAGTGCTAGAGGGTGGAGATTCTACAATGAGCAGTTCTTC.

This clonotype was observed a few times. The V gene is TRBV29-1, the J gene TRBJ2-3, with D hard to call. Trimming removed 4 bases at V and 3 bases at J, with 11 bases between. Germline values: CDR1 SQVTM, CDR2 ANQGSEA. This CDR3 has 13 amino acids. The CDR3 coding sequence is TGCAGCGTTGCCCTCGGGCAGACAGATACGCAGTATTTT. This translates into CSVALGQTDTQYF.

The J gene is TRBJ2-3, the V gene TRBV12-3 or TRBV12-4, with 8 bases that match TRBD1. Trimming removed 8 bases from V and 8 bases from J; junction bases left unmatched: 9. The CDR3 loop spans 13 amino acids. The CDR3 DNA sequence: TGTGCCAGCTTACTCAGGGGGCGTTCTACGCAGTATTTT. Its protein product is CASLLRGRSTQYF.

This clonotype turned up a few times. The gene calls are TRBV20-1 and TRBJ2-7; 10 bases align to TRBD2. V lost 4 bases, J lost 3 bases, and 9 bases stayed unmatched. The CDR3 is 15 amino acids. CDR1 and CDR2 (germline): DFQATT, SNEGSKA (reference sequence). Written as DNA, the CDR3 is TGCAGTGCTAACAACCTAGCGGGAGTAAGCTACGAGCAGTACTTC. This sequence encodes CSANNLAGVSYEQYF.

The chain combines TRBV19 with TRBJ1-5, with D tentatively TRBD1 (5 bases). Trimming shortened V by 7 bases and J by 0 bases, and 13 bases separated the two germline ends. The germline CDR1 and CDR2 sequences are LNHDA and SQIVND (reference sequence). The CDR3 sequence is 15 residues long. The CDR3 nucleotides are TGTGCCAGTACCCCGGAGGGGATTAGCAATCAGCCCCAGCATTTT. Protein sequence: CASTPEGISNQPQHF.

This chain connects TRBV4-3 to TRBJ1-1; 8 bases line up with TRBD1. Germline-derived CDR1 and CDR2 are LGHNA and YSLEER. The V gene end was trimmed by 0 bases and the J gene end by 5 bases; junction bases not matched to a gene: 8. The CDR3 is 16 residues long. CDR3 sequence: CASSQDPGQARTEAFF. The CDR3 bases are TGCGCCAGCAGCCAAGATCCGGGACAGGCAAGAACTGAAGCTTTCTTT.

The chain couples TRBV12-3 or TRBV12-4 to TRBJ2-3; TRBD2 is a possible D gene (6 bases). The CDR3 spans 15 residues. V was cut by 3 bases and J by 2 bases, with 12 bases left in between. Written as DNA, the CDR3 is TGTGCCAGCAGTTTCGGGGGTCACTTCACAGATACGCAGTATTTT. Encoded protein: CASSFGGHFTDTQYF.

The V call is TRBV4-1, the J call TRBJ2-7; 8 bases map to TRBD1. Per germline, CDR1 MGHRA and CDR2 YSYEKL. CDR3 length: 16 residues. J was trimmed by 3 bases and V by 0 bases; bases with no gene match: 7. The CDR3 nucleotides read TGCGCCAGCAGCCAAGAGGGAGACAGGGGAGGCTACGAGCAGTACTTC. It is translated as CASSQEGDRGGYEQYF.

The rearrangement links TRBV7-2 to TRBJ2-3; 12 bases agree with TRBD2. Germline trimming cut 3 bases from V and 7 bases from J; bases unmatched to any gene: 8. Germline lookup yields CDR1 SGHTA and CDR2 FQGNSA. The CDR3 is 16 amino acids. The CDR3 nucleotides read TGTGCCAGCAGCTTCCTGGGGACTAGCGGGTGGAATACGCAGTATTTT. Residues: CASSFLGTSGWNTQYF.

This clonotype was detected a few times. The chain's CDR3 is CASSLGLAREQYF. The CDR3, as DNA: TGTGCCAGCAGTTTAGGACTAGCCCGAGAGCAGTACTTC. The rearrangement uses TRBV12-3 or TRBV12-4 and TRBJ2-7; 7 nucleotides agree with TRBD2. The CDR3 has 13 residues. J gave up 7 bases and V 1 base, and 4 bases lay outside the gene matches.

This clonotype showed up just a few times. The rearrangement joins TRBV7-8 to TRBJ2-3; D might be TRBD2 (5 bases). CDR1 is SGHVS, CDR2 FQNEAQ, per germline. Trimming removed 1 base at V and 0 bases at J, with 11 bases between. The CDR3 has 16 amino acids. The CDR3 loop reads CASSLGRGYSTDTQYF. The CDR3 DNA reads as TGTGCCAGCAGCTTAGGCCGCGGGTATAGCACAGATACGCAGTATTTT.

In its sample, this clonotype was seen many times. J is TRBJ1-1 and V is TRBV7-2, with D uncertain. The V and J ends lost 6 bases and 0 bases respectively, with 8 bases between them. Looked up from germline, CDR1 is SGHTA and CDR2 is FQGNSA. This CDR3 is 13 amino acids long. This CDR3 is CASSSNMNTEAFF. As DNA, the CDR3 is TGTGCCAGCAGTTCAAATATGAACACTGAAGCTTTCTTT. The full variable domain, completed using reference TRBV7-2 and TRBJ1-1, is GAGVSQSPSNKVTEKGKDVELRCDPISGHTALYWYRQSLGQGLEFLIYFQGNSAPDKSGLPSDRFSAERTGGSVSTLTIQRTQQEDSAVYLCASSSNMNTEAFFGQGTRLTVV.

Turning to this clonotype: The junction and the germline gene differ at one end; a read error may be behind it. V and J are TRBV11-2 and TRBJ2-1, with D possibly matching TRBD1 (5 bases). The CDR3 is 12 residues long. Germline CDR1 and CDR2: SGHAT and FQNNGV. The CDR3 bases are TGTGCCAGCAGCTTAGTTGGCAGGGTTGGGATCTTC. Its translation: CASSLVGRVGIF.

The V gene is TRBV7-8, the J gene TRBJ2-3; unclear D gene. The CDR3 is 12 residues long. Germline V gene sequence: CDR1 SGHVS, CDR2 FQNEAQ. V was pared by 2 bases and J by 4 bases, with 4 bases between. Written as DNA, the CDR3 is TGTGCCAGCAGCTTAAATGCAGATACGCAGTATTTT. Encoded protein: CASSLNADTQYF.

This clonotype was seen a few times. J is TRBJ2-1 and V is TRBV6-6; D possibly corresponds to TRBD1 (5 bases). The CDR3 is 16 residues long. V lost 2 bases and J lost 3, with 14 bases in between. Germline CDR1 MNHNY, CDR2 SVGAGI (reference sequence). CDR3 region: CASSYSQGSNYNEQFF. CDR3 DNA: TGTGCCAGCAGTTACAGCCAGGGTAGTAACTACAATGAGCAGTTCTTC.

The V call is TRBV5-4, the J call TRBJ2-7; 12 bases align to TRBD2. CDR3 length: 15 residues. Germline values: CDR1 SGHNT, CDR2 YYREEE (reference sequence). V was clipped by 4 bases and J by 7 bases; unmatched bases: 9. The CDR3 is CASSPPGLAGEEQYF. In DNA, the CDR3 is TGTGCCAGCAGCCCACCGGGACTAGCGGGTGAAGAGCAGTACTTC.

The table lists this clonotype with a few counts. The chain uses TRBV7-2 and TRBJ2-7, with 11 bases lining up with TRBD2. This CDR3 has 16 residues. The germline V gene encodes CDR1 SGHTA and CDR2 FQGNSA. V was pared by 1 base and J by 2 bases, with 4 bases of the junction left unmatched. The CDR3 loop is CASSLGGTSGAYEQYF. The DNA of the CDR3 is TGTGCCAGCAGCTTAGGAGGGACTAGCGGCGCCTACGAGCAGTACTTC.

The chain uses TRBV7-6 and TRBJ2-5, with 9 bases matching TRBD2. With V trimmed by 5 bases and J by 3 bases, 16 bases remained unmatched. The CDR3 length is 18 residues. From germline, CDR1 is SGHVS and CDR2 FNYEAQ. The CDR3, as DNA: TGTGCCAGCAGCCCGGGACTAGCCCCGGCGCGGTGGGAAGAGACCCAGTACTTC. Translating gives CASSPGLAPARWEETQYF.

The chain couples TRBV15 to TRBJ2-7; 11 bases line up with TRBD2. The CDR3 is 16 amino acids. Trimming cost V 4 bases and J 4 bases; bases outside gene matches: 9. Germline CDR1 is LNHNV and CDR2 is YYDKDF (reference sequence). Written as DNA, the CDR3 is TGTGCCACCAGCAAGAACCCACTAGCGGGAGCGTACGAGCAGTACTTC. It codes for CATSKNPLAGAYEQYF.

This clonotype was recorded a few times. The gene calls are TRBV7-8 and TRBJ2-1; TRBD2 aligns across 8 bases. The germline V gene has CDR1 SGHVS and CDR2 FQNEAQ. This CDR3 has 14 residues. V was clipped by 7 bases and J by 6 bases; unmatched bases: 8. CDR3 loop: CASKAGASANEQFF. CDR3 coding DNA: TGTGCCAGCAAAGCGGGGGCGTCCGCCAATGAGCAGTTCTTC.